This T cell receptor (beta chain) came from a study of tissue T cells after allogeneic stem cell transplantation. On the study more broadly: Several unmodified and three CD34-selected T-cell-depleted grafts went to graft-versus-host disease patients. Gastrointestinal graft-versus-host disease was present in all patients, each treated with several therapy lines. Recipient PBMCs from before transplant existed for several GVHD patients. Study outcomes and limitations: Anatomically similar tissues had similar TCR repertoires within each patient.

Using immunoSEQ multiplex PCR, the repertoire was profiled, and TCRdb retains in-frame clones only, with some absent. Here the sample spans 25,000 to 35,000 clones, about 85% being singletons. Worth noting for this clone: What it recognizes is unknown.

The TCR sequence derives from a woman between 18 and 50 years old who later had graft-versus-host disease after an allogeneic stem cell transplant. The input for sequencing was blood, taken before transplantation.

The CDR3 loop reads CASRIGQGGSPLHF. As DNA, the CDR3 is TGTGCCAGCAGAATCGGACAGGGAGGATCACCCCTCCACTTT. The chain employs TRBV6-1 and TRBJ1-6, with TRBD1 identical over 8 bases. The CDR3 totals 14 residues. Germline V CDR1 and CDR2: MNHNS, SASEGT. V dropped 6 bases and J dropped 10; count of bases not matched to a gene: 8.